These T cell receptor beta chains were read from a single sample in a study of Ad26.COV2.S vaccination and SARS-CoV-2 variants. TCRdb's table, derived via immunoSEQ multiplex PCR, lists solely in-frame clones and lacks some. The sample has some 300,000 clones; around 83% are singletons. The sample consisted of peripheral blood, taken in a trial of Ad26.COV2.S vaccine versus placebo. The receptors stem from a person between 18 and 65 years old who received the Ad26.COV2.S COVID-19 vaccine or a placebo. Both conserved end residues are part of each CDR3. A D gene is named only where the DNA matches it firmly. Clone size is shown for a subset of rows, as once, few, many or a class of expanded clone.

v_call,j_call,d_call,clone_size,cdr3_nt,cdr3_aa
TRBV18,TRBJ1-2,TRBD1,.,TGTGCCAGCTCCCGGACAGGGGAAATATACTATGGCTACACCTTC,CASSRTGEIYYGYTF
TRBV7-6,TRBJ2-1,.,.,TGTGCCAGCAGCTTATTTGGCAACTCCTACAATGAGCAGTTCTTC,CASSLFGNSYNEQFF
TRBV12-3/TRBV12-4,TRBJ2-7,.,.,TGTGCCAGCAGTCCGTCCTACGAGCAGTACTTC,CASSPSYEQYF
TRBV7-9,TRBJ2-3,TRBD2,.,TGTGCCAGCAGCTCGGGGACTAGCGGGGGCACAGATACGCAGTATTTT,CASSSGTSGGTDTQYF
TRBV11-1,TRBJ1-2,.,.,TGTGCCAGCAGCGGTCGCCCGGAGGGGTCCGGGTATGGCTACACCTTC,CASSGRPEGSGYGYTF
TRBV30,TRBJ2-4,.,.,TGTGCCTGGAGTGCAAAGCGGGGAGACAGGGTAAAAAACATTCAGTACTTC,CAWSAKRGDRVKNIQYF
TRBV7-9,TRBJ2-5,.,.,TGTGCCAGCAGCCCCGGAATCGGGGCCGCAGAGACCCAGTACTTC,CASSPGIGAAETQYF
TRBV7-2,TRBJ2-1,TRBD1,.,TGTGCCAGCAGCCCCTTTCCGGGACAGGGTTCCTACAATGAGCAGTTCTTC,CASSPFPGQGSYNEQFF
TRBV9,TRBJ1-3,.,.,TGTGCCAGCAGCGTAGAGTGGACGGGAAACACCATATATTTT,CASSVEWTGNTIYF
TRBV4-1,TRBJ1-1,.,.,TGCGCCAGCAGCCAATTCTCGGGGACTAAGGGGACTGAAGCTTTCTTT,CASSQFSGTKGTEAFF
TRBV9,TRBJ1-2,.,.,TGTGCCAGCAGCGTAGGTAGCCAGGGTGATTTAAGTGGCTACACCTTC,CASSVGSQGDLSGYTF
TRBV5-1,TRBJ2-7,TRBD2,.,TGCGCCAGCAGCTTGGCCGGGGAGGGGCCCTACGAGCAGTACTTC,CASSLAGEGPYEQYF
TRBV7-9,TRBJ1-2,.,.,TGTGCCAGCAGCCCAACGGGGGATGGCTACACCTTC,CASSPTGDGYTF
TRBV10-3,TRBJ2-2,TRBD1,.,TGTGCCATCAGTAGAGGTGGGGGGACAGGGAACACCGGGGAGCTGTTTTTT,CAISRGGGTGNTGELFF
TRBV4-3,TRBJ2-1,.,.,TGCGCCAGCAGCCAAAGAGTAGGACACAATGAGCAGTTCTTC,CASSQRVGHNEQFF
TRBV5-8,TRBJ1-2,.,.,TGTGCCAGCAGCTTGGTAACCAGGGGAAGCTATGGCTACACCTTC,CASSLVTRGSYGYTF
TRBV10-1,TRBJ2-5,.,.,TGCGCCAGCAGTGAGAAGAGACACGGAGAGACCCAGTACTTC,CASSEKRHGETQYF
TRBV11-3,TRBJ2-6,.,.,TGTGCCAGCAGTAACCCTGGGGCCAACGTCCTGACTTTC,CASSNPGANVLTF
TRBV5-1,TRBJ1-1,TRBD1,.,TGCGCCAGCAGCTCGTTTGTTTCCGGGACAGCAAACACTGAAGCTTTCTTT,CASSSFVSGTANTEAFF
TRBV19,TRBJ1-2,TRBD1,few,TGTGCCAGCACGGACAGGATCAACTATGGCTACACCTTC,CASTDRINYGYTF
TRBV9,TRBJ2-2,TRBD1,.,TGTGCCAGCAGCTTCCGGGACAGGGGCACCGGGGAGCTGTTTTTT,CASSFRDRGTGELFF
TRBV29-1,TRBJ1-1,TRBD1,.,TGCAGCACGAGGACAGGGGAGGGCACTGAAGCTTTCTTT,CSTRTGEGTEAFF
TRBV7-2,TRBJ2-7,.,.,TGTGCCAGCAGCTCTTCAGTAATCGAGCAGTACTTC,CASSSSVIEQYF
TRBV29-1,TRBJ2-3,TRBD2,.,TGCAGCGCCCAGACTAGCGGCACCACAGATACGCAGTATTTT,CSAQTSGTTDTQYF
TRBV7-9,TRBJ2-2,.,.,TGTGCCAGCAGTCCACAAAGGATCAACACCGGGGAGCTGTTTTTT,CASSPQRINTGELFF